This T cell receptor beta chain came from a study of blood T cell repertoires in COVID-19 (dated by TCRdb to 2020 to 2021). The study in broad terms: Samples covering the acute and convalescent phases of COVID-19 were provided by collaborators in the United States, Italy and Spain. HLA class I and class II types, where available, came from metadata supplied by the sample provider rather than from assay-based typing. Deeply sampled blood TCRbeta repertoires from subjects exposed to, actively infected with, or recovered from COVID-19 were included in the dataset. Nearly every sample came with metadata listing a de-identified subject ID, COVID-19 status, age in years and sex. The samples were drawn from two sources: the first 160 participants of the ongoing ImmuneRACE study, and 950 to 1,500 subjects contributed by 6 global collaborators. The prospective study material was composed of cDNA or gDNA derived from T cells, B-cell-depleted T cells, or PBMCs. A freely available public database, intended as a resource for researchers studying the immune response to SARS-CoV-2, is where the repertoires were released. The paper as a whole reports these results and caveats: Clinical and demographic metadata were provided uncurated, with the amount varying by source and participant.

The CDR3 runs 14 amino acids, cysteine and phenylalanine included. Only the CDR3 DNA stays, 42 bases, in frame from base 1. V is pared back by 2 bases and J by 5 bases, with 9 bases lying between the germline termini. From a lookup of the germline V gene, CDR1 and CDR2 are KGHSH and LQKENI. As concerns this clone: It lacks a known antigen. There are no base qualities to consult, and no much larger clone falls within one base. Other DNA sequences of this sample code for an identical CDR3.

TCRbeta CDR3 regions were amplified from genomic DNA using the immunoSEQ Assay, a bias-controlled multiplex PCR. In the original analysis: Nucleated cell counts per sample were estimated from amplification of reference gene primers within the assay. Sequence reads were collapsed and filtered to measure the absolute abundance of every unique TCRbeta CDR3 rearrangement. For each sample, productive Simpson clonality was calculated as the square root of Simpson's diversity index across productive rearrangements. TCRdb's version of the immuneACCESS table is confined to in-frame rearrangements and falls short of the full clone set. An unresolved V gene accounts for under half of the shortfall where checked; the remainder is of unknown origin. V and J calls and clone size are copied from that table; D and trimming were computed from the DNA. The sample table records some 400,000 clones; 90% of these occur just once. In total, the top ten clones hold around 7% of the sample.

Collaborating institutions collected whole blood in K2EDTA tubes following their own protocols. Collaborator samples were shipped for TCRbeta analysis as frozen whole blood, isolated PBMCs, or DNA extracted from either sample type. The sequence was collected from a man between 18 and 35 years old with active or convalescent COVID-19. The chain is made from TRBV18 and TRBJ1-4; tentative D gene TRBD1, with 5 bases matching. The specimen was peripheral blood. The sequence in DNA is TGTGCCAGCTCACCAGGTCGGGGGAATGAAAAACTGTTTTTT. It is translated as CASSPGRGNEKLFF.